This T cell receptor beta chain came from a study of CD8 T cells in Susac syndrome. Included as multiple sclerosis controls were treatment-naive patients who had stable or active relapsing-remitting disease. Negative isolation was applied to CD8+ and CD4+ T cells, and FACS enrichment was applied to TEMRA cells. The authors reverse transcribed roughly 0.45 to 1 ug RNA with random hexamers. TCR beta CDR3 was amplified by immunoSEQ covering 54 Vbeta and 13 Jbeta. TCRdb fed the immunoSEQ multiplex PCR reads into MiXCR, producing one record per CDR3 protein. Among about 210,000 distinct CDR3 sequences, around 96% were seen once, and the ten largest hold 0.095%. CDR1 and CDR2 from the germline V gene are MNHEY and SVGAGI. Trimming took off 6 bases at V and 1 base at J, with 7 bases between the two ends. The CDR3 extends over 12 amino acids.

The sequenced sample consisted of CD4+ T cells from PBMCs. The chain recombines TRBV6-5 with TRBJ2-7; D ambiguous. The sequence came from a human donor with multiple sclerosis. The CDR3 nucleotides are TGTGCCAGCAGGAGCAGATCCTACGAGCAGTACTTC. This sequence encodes CASRSRSYEQYF.